The T cell receptor (beta chain) described here comes from a study of T cell repertoires in cytomegalovirus infection. About the research overall: A matching HLA type, together with CMV infection, was signaled by public TCR beta signatures.

TCRdb independently ran MiXCR on the reads; one entry per CDR3 protein. The sample carries 740,000 or so distinct CDR3 sequences, approximately 40% recorded once. This clonotype has a count of ten or more. From germline, CDR1 is MDHEN and CDR2 SYDVKM. The V end lost 7 bases, the J end lost 4 bases, and 12 bases lay between the germline ends. The CDR3 extends over 13 amino acids. The sample consisted of PBMCs. The sequence was obtained from a human donor in good health (CMV status not recorded). Some clones in this sample may be carry-over from other donors' samples. The chain carries TRBV28 and TRBJ2-3; the D is unclear. The CDR3 bases are TGTGCCAGCACCTCCCCTGGGCCAGATACGCAGTATTTT. It encodes CASTSPGPDTQYF.